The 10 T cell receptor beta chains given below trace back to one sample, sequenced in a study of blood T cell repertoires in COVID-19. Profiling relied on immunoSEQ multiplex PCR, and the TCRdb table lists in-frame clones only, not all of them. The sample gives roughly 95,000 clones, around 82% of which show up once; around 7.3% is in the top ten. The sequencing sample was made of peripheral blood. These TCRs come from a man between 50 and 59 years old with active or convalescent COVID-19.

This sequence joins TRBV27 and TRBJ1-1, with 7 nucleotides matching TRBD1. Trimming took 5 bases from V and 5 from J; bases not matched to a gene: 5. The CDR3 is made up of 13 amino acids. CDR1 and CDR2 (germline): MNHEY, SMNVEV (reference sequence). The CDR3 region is CASSRTGGTEAFF. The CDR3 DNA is TGTGCCAGCAGTCGGACAGGAGGAACTGAAGCTTTCTTT.

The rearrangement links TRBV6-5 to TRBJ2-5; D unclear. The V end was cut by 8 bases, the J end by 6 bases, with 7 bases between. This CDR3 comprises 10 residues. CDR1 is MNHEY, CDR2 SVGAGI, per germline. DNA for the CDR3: TGTGCCAGCGTAGAGAAGACCCAGTACTTC. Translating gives CASVEKTQYF.

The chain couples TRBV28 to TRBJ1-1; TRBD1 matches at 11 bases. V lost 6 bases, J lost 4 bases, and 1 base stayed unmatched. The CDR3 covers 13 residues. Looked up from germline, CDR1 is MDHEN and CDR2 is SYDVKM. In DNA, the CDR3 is TGTGCCAGCAGGGGACAGGGGGTCACTGAAGCTTTCTTT. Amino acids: CASRGQGVTEAFF.

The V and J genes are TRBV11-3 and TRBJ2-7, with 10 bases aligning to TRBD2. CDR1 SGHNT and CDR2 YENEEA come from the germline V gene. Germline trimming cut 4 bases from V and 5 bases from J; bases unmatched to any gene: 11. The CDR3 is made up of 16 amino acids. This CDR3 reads CASSSPPGLAPNEQYV. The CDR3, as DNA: TGTGCCAGCAGCTCACCGCCGGGACTAGCGCCGAACGAGCAGTACGTC.

The CDR3 loop is CASRATGTGNTIYF. The CDR3 DNA reads TGCGCCAGCAGGGCGACAGGGACTGGAAACACCATATATTTT. This chain joins TRBV5-1 and TRBJ1-3; 7 bases map to TRBD1. CDR1 and CDR2 (germline): SGHRS, YFSETQ. The CDR3 contains 14 residues. V lost 5 bases, J lost 2 bases, and 4 bases stayed unmatched.

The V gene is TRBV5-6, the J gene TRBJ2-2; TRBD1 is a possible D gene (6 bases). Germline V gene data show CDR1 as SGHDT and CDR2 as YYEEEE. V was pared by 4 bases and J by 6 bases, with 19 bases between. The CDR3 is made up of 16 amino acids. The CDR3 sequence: CASSPGLGGESGELFF. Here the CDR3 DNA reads TGTGCCAGCAGCCCGGGGCTAGGGGGTGAGTCCGGGGAGCTGTTTTTT. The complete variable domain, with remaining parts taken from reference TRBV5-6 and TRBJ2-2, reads DAGVTQSPTHLIKTRGQQVTLRCSPKSGHDTVSWYQQALGQGPQFIFQYYEEEERQRGNFPDRFSGHQFPNYSSELNVNALLLGDSALYLCASSPGLGGESGELFFGEGSRLTVL.

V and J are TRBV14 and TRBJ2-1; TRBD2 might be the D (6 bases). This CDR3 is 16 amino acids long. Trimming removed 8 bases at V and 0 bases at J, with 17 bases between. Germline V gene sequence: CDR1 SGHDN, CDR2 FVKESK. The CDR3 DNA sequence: TGTGCCAGCTATTGGCGCGGGACGAGCTCCTACAATGAGCAGTTCTTC. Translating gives CASYWRGTSSYNEQFF.

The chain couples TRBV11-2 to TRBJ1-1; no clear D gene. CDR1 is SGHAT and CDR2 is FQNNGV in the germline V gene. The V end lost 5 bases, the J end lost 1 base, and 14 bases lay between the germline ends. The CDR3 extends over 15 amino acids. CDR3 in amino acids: CASSDVGRGNTEAFF. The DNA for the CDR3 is TGTGCCAGCAGCGACGTCGGGCGGGGGAACACTGAAGCTTTCTTT.

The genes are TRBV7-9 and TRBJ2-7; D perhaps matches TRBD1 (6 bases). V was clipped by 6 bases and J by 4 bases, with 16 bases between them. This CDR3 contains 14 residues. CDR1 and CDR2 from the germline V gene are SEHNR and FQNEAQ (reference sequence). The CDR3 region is CASSQPGTLYEQYF. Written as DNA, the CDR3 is TGTGCCAGCAGTCAGCCCGGGACATTATACGAGCAGTACTTC. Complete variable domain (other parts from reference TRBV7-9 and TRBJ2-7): DTGVSQNPRHKITKRGQNVTFRCDPISEHNRLYWYRQTLGQGPEFLTYFQNEAQLEKSRLLSDRFSAERPKGSFSTLEIQRTEQGDSAMYLCASSQPGTLYEQYFGPGTRLTVT.

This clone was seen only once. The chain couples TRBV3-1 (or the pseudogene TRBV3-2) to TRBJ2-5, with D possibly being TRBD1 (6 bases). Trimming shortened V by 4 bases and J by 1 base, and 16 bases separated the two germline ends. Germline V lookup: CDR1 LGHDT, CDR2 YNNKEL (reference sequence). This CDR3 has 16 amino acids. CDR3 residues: CASSLLGQRIQETQYF. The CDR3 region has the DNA TGTGCCAGCAGCCTACTAGGACAGCGCATCCAAGAGACCCAGTACTTC.